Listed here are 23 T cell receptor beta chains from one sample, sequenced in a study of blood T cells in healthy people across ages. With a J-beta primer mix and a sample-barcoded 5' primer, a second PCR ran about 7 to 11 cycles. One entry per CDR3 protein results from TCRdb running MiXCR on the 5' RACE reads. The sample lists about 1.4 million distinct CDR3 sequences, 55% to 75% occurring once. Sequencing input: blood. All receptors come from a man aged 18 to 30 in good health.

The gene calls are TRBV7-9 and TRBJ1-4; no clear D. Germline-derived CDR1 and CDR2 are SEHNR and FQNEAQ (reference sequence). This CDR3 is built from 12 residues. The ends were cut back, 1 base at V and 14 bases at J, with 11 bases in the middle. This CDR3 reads CASSLGNSPLFF. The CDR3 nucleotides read TGTGCCAGCAGCTTAGGGAACAGCCCCCTGTTTTTT.

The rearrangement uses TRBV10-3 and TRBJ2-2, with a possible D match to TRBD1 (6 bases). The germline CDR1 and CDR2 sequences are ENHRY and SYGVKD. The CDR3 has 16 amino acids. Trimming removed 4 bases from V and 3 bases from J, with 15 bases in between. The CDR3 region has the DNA TGTGCCATCAGTGGGATCAGGGGAGTGGACACCGGGGAGCTGTTTTTT. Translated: CAISGIRGVDTGELFF.

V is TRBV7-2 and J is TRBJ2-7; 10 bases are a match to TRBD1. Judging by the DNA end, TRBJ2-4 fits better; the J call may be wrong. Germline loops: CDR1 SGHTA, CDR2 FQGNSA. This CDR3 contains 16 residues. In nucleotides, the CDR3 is TGTGCCAGCAGCTTATCGGGGACAGGGGTCATGAACATTCAGTACTTC. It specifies CASSLSGTGVMNIQYF.

CDR3 residues: CASSTRDDSSYEQYF. CDR3 bases: TGCGCCAGCAGCACTCGGGACGATTCGTCCTACGAGCAGTACTTC. This sequence joins TRBV4-1 and TRBJ2-4, with D perhaps matching TRBD1 or TRBD2 (5 bases each). TRBJ2-7 explains the end of the DNA better; the J call may be wrong. Germline V gene data show CDR1 as MGHRA and CDR2 as YSYEKL. This CDR3 contains 15 residues.

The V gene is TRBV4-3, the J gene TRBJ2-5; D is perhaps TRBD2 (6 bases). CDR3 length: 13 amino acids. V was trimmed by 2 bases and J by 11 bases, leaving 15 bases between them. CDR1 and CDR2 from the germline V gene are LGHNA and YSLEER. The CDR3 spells CASSQFWGEEQYF. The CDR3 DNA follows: TGCGCCAGCAGCCAATTCTGGGGGGAAGAGCAGTACTTC.

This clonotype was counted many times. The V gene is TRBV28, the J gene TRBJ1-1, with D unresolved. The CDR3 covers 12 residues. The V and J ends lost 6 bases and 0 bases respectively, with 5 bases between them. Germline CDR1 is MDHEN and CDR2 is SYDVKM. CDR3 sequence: CASRLMNTEAFF. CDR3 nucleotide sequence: TGTGCCAGCAGACTCATGAACACTGAAGCTTTCTTT.

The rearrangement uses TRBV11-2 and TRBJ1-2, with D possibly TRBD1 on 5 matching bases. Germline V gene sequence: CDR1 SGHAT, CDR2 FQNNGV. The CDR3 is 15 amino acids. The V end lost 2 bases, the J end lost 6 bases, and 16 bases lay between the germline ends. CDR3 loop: CASSLPGQERDGYTF. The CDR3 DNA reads TGTGCCAGCAGCTTACCGGGGCAGGAGAGGGATGGCTACACCTTC.

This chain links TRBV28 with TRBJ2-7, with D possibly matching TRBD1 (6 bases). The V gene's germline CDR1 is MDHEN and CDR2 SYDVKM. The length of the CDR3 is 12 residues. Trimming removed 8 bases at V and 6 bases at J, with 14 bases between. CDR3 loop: CASQGTYFEQYF. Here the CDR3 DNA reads TGTGCCAGCCAGGGGACGTACTTCGAGCAGTACTTC. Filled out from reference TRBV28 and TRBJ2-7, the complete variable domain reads DVKVTQSSRYLVKRTGEKVFLECVQDMDHENMFWYRQDPGLGLRLIYFSYDVKMKEKGDIPEGYSVSREKKERFSLILESASTNQTSMYLCASQGTYFEQYFGPGTRLTVT.

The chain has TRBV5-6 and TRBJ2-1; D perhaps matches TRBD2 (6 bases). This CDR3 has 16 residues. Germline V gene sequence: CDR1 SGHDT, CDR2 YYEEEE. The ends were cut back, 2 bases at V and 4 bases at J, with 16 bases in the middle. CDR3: CASSLDQGGHYNEQFF. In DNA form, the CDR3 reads TGTGCCAGCAGCTTAGACCAGGGAGGTCATTACAATGAGCAGTTCTTC.

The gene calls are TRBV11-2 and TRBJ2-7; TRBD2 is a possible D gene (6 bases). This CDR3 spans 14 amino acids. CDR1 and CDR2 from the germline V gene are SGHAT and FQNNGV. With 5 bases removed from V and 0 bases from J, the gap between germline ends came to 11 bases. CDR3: CASSHRDFSYEQYF. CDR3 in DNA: TGTGCCAGCAGCCACCGGGACTTCTCCTACGAGCAGTACTTC.

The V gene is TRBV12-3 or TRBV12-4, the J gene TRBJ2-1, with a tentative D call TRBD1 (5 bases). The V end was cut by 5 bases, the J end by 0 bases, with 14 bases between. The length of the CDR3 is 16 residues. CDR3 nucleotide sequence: TGTGCCAGCAGTCCGATAGGGGTTAGCTCCTACAATGAGCAGTTCTTC. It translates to CASSPIGVSSYNEQFF.

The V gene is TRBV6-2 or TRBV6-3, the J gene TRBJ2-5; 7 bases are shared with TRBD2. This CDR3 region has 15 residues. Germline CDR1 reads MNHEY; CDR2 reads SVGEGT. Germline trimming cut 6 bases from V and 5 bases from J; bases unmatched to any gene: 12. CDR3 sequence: CASRIRDYSRETQYF. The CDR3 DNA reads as TGTGCCAGCAGGATTCGGGACTACAGTCGGGAGACCCAGTACTTC.

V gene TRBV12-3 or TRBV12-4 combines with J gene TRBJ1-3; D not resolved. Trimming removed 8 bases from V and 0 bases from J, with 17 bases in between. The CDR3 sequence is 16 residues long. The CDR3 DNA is TGTGCCAGCTGGGTTGAGTTGGTCTCCTCTGGAAACACCATATATTTT. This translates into CASWVELVSSGNTIYF.

The DNA for the CDR3 is TGCGCCAGCAGCCCCCGGACAGGTTACTACACCTTC. This gives the protein CASSPRTGYYTF. The J gene is TRBJ1-2, the V gene TRBV4-1; 7 bases are shared with TRBD1. CDR3 length: 12 amino acids. The germline V gene encodes CDR1 MGHRA and CDR2 YSYEKL. Trimming removed 4 bases from V and 10 bases from J; junction bases left unmatched: 6.

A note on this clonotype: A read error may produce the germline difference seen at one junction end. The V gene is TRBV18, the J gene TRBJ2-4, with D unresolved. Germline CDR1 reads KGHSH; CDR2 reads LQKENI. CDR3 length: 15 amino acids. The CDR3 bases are TGTGTCAGCTCACCCTTCGCTAGAGCCAAAAACATTCAGTACTTC. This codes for CVSSPFARAKNIQYF.

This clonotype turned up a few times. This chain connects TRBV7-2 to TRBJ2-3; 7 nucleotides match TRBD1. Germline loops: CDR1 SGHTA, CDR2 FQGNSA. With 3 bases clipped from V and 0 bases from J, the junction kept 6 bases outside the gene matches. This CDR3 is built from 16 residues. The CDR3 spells CASSFGSGQSTDTQYF. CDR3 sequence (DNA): TGTGCCAGCAGCTTCGGCTCGGGACAGAGCACAGATACGCAGTATTTT.

The CDR3 region is CASSQLIASYNEQFF. CDR3 bases: TGCGCCAGCAGCCAGCTAATCGCCTCCTACAATGAGCAGTTCTTC. The V call is TRBV4-1, the J call TRBJ2-1; D uncertain. Germline V lookup: CDR1 MGHRA, CDR2 YSYEKL. There are 15 residues in the CDR3. The germline V and J ends were trimmed by 3 bases and 0 bases, with 9 bases remaining between them.

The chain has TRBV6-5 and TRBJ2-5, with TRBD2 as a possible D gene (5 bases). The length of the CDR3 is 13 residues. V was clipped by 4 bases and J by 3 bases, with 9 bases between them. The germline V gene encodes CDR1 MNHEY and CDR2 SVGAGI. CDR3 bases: TGTGCCAGCAGTTTACCGGGAAAAGAGACCCAGTACTTC. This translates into CASSLPGKETQYF.

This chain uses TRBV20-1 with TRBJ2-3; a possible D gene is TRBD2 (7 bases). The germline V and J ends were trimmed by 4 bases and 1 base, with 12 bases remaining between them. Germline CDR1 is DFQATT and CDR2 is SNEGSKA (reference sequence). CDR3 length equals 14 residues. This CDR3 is CSATRGARTDTQYF. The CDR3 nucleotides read TGCAGTGCTACCCGGGGGGCTCGCACAGATACGCAGTATTTT.

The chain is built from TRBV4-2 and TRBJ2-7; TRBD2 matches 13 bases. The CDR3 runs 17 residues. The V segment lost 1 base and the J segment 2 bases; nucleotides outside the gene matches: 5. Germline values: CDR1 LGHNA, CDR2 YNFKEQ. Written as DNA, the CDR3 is TGTGCCAGCAGCCAAGGGACTAGCGGGAGCGGAGCCTACGAGCAGTACTTC. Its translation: CASSQGTSGSGAYEQYF.

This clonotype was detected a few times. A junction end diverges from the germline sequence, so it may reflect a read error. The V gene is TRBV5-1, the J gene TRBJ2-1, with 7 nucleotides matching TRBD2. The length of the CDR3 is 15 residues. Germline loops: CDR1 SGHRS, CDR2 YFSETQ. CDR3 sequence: CASSLVAGSYNEQFF. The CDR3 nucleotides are TGTGCCAGCAGTTTGGTAGCGGGCTCCTACAATGAGCAGTTCTTC. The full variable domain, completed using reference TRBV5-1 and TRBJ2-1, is KAGVTQTPRYLIKTRGQQVTLSCSPISGHRSVSWYQQTPGQGLQFLFEYFSETQRNKGNFPGRFSGRQFSNSRSEMNVSTLELGDSALYLCASSLVAGSYNEQFFGPGTRLTVL.

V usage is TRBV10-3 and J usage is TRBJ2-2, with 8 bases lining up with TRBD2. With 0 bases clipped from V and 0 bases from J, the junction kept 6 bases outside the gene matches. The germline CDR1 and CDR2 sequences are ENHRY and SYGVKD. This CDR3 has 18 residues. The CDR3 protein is CAISESSGIPSNTGELFF. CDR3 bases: TGTGCCATCAGTGAGTCTAGCGGGATCCCCTCGAACACCGGGGAGCTGTTTTTT.

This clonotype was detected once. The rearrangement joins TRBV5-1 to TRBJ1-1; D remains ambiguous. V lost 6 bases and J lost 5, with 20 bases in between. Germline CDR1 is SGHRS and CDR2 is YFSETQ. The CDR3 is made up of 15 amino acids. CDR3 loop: CASNPRGDGKTEAFF. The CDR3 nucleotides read TGCGCCAGCAACCCCCGGGGTGACGGGAAAACTGAAGCTTTCTTT.